These T cell receptor beta chains were read from a single sample in a study of cytomegalovirus exposure and HLA in healthy donors. Clones were sequenced by immunoSEQ multiplex PCR, and TCRdb holds only the in-frame ones, with some missing. The sample has around 160,000 clones; 83% are singletons. The sample was PBMCs. The receptors here all came from a middle-aged man in good health and CMV-seropositive. CDR3s leave out the opening cysteine and the closing phenylalanine or tryptophan.

V	J	CDR3
TRBV7-9	.	ASSRGQGRAYEQY
TRBV28	TRBJ2-7	ASKSSAGGSYEQY
TRBV7-8	TRBJ1-5	ASSLVDRIDNQPQH
TRBV6-6	TRBJ1-4	ASSWEGQGDEKLF
TRBV10-3	TRBJ2-7	AITGQAGYEQY
TRBV5-5	TRBJ2-1	ASSWGAGEGNEQF
TRBV4-3	TRBJ1-2	ASSQTGVGGYT
TRBV5-6	TRBJ1-1	ASSLYGGVQAF
TRBV2	.	ASMREGGIYEQY
TRBV4-3	TRBJ2-3	ASSQDRNRGSSTDTQY
TRBV28	TRBJ2-5	ASSLGGVQETQY
TRBV5-1	TRBJ2-2	ASSSFGSGRENTGELF
TRBV4-1	.	ASSQTGQGAYEQY
TRBV19	TRBJ2-7	ASSIDPLTGTGVYEQY
TRBV7-9	TRBJ2-1	ASSPPGLQYNEQF
TRBV7-2	TRBJ2-7	ASSLGGGISSYEQY
TRBV6-1	TRBJ1-5	ASSVSYSNQPQH
TRBV9	TRBJ2-6	ASSVGASGANVLT
TRBV18	TRBJ2-5	ASSGGIGGQETQY
TRBV10-3	TRBJ1-6	AIRGDHNSPLH
TRBV4-1	TRBJ2-3	ASSQGQNTQY
TRBV28	TRBJ2-1	EAEGQGSYNEQF
TRBV10-3	TRBJ2-5	AISDAGAGETQY
TRBV20-1	TRBJ2-3	SANLADTQY
TRBV4-1	TRBJ2-7	ASSQHVRENYEQY
TRBV7-9	TRBJ1-4	ASSSGQGAATNEKLF